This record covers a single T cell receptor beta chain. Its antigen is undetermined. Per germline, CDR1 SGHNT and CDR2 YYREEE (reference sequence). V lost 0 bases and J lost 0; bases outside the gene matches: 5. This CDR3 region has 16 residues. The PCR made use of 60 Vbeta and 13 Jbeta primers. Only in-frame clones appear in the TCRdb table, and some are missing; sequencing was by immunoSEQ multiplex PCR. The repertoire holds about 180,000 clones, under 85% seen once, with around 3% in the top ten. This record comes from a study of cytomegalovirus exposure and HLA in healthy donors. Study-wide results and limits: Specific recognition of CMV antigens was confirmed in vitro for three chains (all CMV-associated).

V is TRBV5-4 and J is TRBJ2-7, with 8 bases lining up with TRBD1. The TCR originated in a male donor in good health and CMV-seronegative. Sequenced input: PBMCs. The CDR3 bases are TGTGCCAGCAGCTTGGGGACAGGGTATAGCTCCTACGAGCAGTACTTC. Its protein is CASSLGTGYSSYEQYF.